This T cell receptor (beta chain) appears in the sequencing data of a study of blood T cells in healthy people across ages. Together with a sample-barcoded 5' primer, a J-beta primer mix was included in a second PCR lasting roughly 6 to 12 cycles. TCRdb re-derived calls from the 5' RACE reads in MiXCR, one entry per CDR3 protein. The sample holds 1.5 million or so distinct CDR3 sequences; about 42% are singletons and the top ten take 4%. Sequences were obtained from blood. The TCR was taken from a woman aged 18-35 years in good health.

The CDR3 is CASSEGDRGWETQYF. In nucleotides, the CDR3 is TGTGCCAGCAGTGAAGGAGACAGGGGATGGGAGACCCAGTACTTC. The chain uses TRBV25-1 and TRBJ2-5; 8 bases map to TRBD1. The germline gives CDR1 MGHDK, CDR2 SYGVNS. The CDR3 spans 15 residues. Unmatched junction bases numbered 7, after V lost 2 bases and J lost 5 bases.